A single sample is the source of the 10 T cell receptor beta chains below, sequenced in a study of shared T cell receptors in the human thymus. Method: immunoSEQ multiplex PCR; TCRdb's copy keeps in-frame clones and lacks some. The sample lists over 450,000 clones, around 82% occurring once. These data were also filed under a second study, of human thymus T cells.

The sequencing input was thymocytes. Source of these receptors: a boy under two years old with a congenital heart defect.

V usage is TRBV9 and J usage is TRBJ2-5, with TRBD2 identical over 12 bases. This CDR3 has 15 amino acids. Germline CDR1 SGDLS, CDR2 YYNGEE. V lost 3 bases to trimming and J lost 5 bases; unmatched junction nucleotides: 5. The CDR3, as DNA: TGTGCCAGCAGCGCGACTAGCGGGAGCTCGGAGACCCAGTACTTC. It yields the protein CASSATSGSSETQYF.

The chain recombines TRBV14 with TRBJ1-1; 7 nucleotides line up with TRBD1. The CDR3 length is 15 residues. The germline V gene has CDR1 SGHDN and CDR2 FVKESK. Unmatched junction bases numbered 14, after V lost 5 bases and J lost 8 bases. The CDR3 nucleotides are TGTGCCAGCAGCTCGCACGGGACAGCTAAAGCAGAAGCTTTCTTT. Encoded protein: CASSSHGTAKAEAFF. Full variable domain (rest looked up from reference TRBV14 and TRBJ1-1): EAGVTQFPSHSVIEKGQTVTLRCDPISGHDNLYWYRRVMGKEIKFLLHFVKESKQDESGMPNNRFLAERTGGTYSTLKVQPAELEDSGVYFCASSSHGTAKAEAFFGQGTRLTVV.

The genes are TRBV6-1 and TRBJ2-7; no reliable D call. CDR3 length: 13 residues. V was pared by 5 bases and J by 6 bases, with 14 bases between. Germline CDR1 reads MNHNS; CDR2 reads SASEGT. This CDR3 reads CASSSRDTPEQYF. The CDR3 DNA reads TGTGCCAGCAGTTCCCGAGACACCCCCGAGCAGTACTTC.

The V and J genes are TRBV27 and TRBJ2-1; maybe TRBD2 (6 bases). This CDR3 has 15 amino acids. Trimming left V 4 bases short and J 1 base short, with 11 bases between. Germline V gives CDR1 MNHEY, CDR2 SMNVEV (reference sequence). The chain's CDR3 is CASSSGTDSYNEQFF. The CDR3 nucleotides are TGTGCCAGCAGTTCCGGGACTGATTCCTACAATGAGCAGTTCTTC.

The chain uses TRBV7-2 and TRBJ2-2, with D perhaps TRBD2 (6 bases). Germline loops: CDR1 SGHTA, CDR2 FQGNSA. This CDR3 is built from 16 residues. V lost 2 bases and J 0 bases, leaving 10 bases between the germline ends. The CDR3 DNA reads TGTGCCAGCAGCTTATATGGGGGGACGAACACCGGGGAGCTGTTTTTT. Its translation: CASSLYGGTNTGELFF.

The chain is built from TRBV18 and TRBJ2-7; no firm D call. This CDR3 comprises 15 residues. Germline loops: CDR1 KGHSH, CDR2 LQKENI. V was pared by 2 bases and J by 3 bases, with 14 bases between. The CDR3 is CASSPKNWAYYEQYF. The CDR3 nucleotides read TGTGCCAGCTCACCAAAGAACTGGGCCTACTACGAGCAGTACTTC.

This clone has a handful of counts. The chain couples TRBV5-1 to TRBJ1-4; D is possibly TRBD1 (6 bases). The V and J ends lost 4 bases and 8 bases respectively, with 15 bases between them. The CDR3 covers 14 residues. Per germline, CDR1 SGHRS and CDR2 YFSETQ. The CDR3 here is CASSPDRSLEKLFF. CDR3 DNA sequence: TGCGCCAGCAGCCCCGACAGGTCTTTAGAAAAACTGTTTTTT.

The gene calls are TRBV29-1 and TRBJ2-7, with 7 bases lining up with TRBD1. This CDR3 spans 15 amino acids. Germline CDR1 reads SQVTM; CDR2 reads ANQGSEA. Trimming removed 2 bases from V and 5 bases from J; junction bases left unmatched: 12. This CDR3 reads CSVELGGCSSHEQYF. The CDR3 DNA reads TGCAGCGTTGAATTAGGGGGCTGTAGTTCCCACGAGCAGTACTTC.

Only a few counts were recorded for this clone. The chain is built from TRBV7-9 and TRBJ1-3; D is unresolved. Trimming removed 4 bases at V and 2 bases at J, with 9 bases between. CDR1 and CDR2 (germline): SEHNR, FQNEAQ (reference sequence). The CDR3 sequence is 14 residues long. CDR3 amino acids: CASSYRAAGNTIYF. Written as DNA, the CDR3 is TGTGCCAGCAGCTACCGAGCGGCTGGAAACACCATATATTTT.

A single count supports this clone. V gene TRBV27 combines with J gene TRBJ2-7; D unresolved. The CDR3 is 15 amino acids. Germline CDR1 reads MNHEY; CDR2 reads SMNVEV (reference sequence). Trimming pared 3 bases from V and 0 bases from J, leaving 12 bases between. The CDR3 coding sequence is TGTGCCAGCAGTTTGGGTTACGGGTTCTCCTACGAGCAGTACTTC. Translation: CASSLGYGFSYEQYF.